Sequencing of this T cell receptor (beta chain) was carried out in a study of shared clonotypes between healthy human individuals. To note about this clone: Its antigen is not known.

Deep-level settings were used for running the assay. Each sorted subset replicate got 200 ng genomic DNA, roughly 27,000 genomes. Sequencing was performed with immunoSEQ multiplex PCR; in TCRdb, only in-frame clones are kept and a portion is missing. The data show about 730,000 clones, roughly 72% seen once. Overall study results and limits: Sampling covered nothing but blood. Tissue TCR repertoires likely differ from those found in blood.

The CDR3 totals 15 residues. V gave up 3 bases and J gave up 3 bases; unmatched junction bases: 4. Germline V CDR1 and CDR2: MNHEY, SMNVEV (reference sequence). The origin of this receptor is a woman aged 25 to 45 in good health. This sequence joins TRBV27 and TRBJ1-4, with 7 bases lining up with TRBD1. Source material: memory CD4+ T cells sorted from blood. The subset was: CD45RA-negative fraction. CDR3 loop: CASSLRGQPNEKLFF. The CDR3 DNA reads TGTGCCAGCAGTTTGAGGGGACAGCCTAATGAAAAACTGTTTTTT.